The subject of this entry is one T cell receptor beta chain. What it binds is not known. Assay used: immunoSEQ multiplex PCR; TCRdb lists only in-frame clones, some missing. The sample records 13,000 or so clones, roughly 84% being singletons. This specimen comes from a study of T cells in localized non-small cell lung cancer. Points from the study as a whole: Uninvolved nearby lung showed the greatest T cell clonality, exceeding that found in tumor. Heterogeneity stays possible, as sequencing covered only one tumor region.

Germline CDR1 reads MNHEY; CDR2 reads SVGAGI. The CDR3 length is 15 residues. V dropped 0 bases and J dropped 5; count of bases not matched to a gene: 5. This receptor was identified in a male donor aged 60 or older with stage III lung adenocarcinoma. The chain links TRBV6-5 to TRBJ1-1, with 8 bases identical to TRBD1. The sequences come from peripheral blood, collected before any cancer treatment. CDR3 sequence: CASSYSRQGMTEAFF. In nucleotides, the CDR3 is TGTGCCAGCAGTTACTCGAGACAGGGGATGACTGAAGCTTTCTTT.